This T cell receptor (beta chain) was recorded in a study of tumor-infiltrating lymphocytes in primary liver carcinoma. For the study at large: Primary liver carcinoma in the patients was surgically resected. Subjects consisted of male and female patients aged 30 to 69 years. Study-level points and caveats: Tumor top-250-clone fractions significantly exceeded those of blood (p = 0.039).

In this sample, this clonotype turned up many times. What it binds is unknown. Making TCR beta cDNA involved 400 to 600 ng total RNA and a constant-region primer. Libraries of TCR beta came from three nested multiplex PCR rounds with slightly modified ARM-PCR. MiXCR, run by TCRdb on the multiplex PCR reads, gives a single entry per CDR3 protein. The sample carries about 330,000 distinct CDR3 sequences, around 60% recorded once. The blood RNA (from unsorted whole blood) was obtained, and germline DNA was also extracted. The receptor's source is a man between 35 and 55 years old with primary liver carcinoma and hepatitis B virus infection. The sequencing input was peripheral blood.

The chain's CDR3 is CASSLRVNYGYTF. The DNA of the CDR3 is TGTGCCAGCAGTCTGAGGGTAAACTATGGCTACACCTTC. The chain combines TRBV28 with TRBJ1-2, with unresolved D. CDR1 is MDHEN and CDR2 is SYDVKM in the germline V gene. Trimming pared 5 bases from V and 2 bases from J, leaving 9 bases between. This CDR3 spans 13 amino acids.